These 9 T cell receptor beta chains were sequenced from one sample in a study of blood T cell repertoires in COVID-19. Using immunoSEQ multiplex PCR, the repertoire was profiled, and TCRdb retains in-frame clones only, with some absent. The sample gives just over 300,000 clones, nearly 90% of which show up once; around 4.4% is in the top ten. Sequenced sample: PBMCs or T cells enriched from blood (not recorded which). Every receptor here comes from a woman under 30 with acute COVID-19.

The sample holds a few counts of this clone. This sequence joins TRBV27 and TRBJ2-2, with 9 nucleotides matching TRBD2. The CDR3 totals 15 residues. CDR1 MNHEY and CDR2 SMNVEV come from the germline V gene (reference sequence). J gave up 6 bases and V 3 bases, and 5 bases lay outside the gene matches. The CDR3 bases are TGTGCCAGCAGTTTTGGGGGACTAGCTTCCGGGGAGCTGTTTTTT. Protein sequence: CASSFGGLASGELFF.

The CDR3: CASSIGGSTSPLHF. The CDR3 coding sequence is TGTGCCAGTAGTATAGGAGGGTCTACTTCACCCCTCCACTTT. V gene TRBV19 combines with J gene TRBJ1-6; no clear D gene. This CDR3 has 14 amino acids. The V end was cut by 1 base, the J end by 9 bases, with 10 bases between. Germline-derived CDR1 and CDR2 are LNHDA and SQIVND (reference sequence).

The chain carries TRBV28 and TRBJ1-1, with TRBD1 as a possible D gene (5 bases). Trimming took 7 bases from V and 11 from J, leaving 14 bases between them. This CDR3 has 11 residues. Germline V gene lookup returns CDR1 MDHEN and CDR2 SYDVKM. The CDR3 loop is CASTLQGAAFF. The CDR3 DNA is TGTGCCAGCACCCTTCAAGGGGCGGCTTTCTTT.

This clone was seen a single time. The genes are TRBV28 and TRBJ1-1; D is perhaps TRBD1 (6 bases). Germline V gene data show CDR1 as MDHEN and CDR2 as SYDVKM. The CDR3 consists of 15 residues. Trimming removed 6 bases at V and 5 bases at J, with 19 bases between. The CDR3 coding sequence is TGTGCCAGCAGCGCCCAACAGGGTGGGATTACTGAAGCTTTCTTT. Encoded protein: CASSAQQGGITEAFF.

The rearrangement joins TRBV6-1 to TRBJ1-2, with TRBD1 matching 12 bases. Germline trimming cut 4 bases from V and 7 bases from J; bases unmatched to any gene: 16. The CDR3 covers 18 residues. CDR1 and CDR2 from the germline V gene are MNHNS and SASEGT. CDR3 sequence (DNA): TGTGCCAGCAGTGGACAAACCTCCGGGACAGGGGGCTCTGTTGGCTACACCTTC. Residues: CASSGQTSGTGGSVGYTF.

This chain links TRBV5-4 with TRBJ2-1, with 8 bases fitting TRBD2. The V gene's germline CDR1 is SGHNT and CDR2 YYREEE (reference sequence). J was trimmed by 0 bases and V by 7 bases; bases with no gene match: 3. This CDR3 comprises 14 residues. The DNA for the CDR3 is TGTGCCAGCTCCGGGACTAGCTCCTACAATGAGCAGTTCTTC. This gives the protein CASSGTSSYNEQFF. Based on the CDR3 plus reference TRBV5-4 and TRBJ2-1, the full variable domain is ETGVTQSPTHLIKTRGQQVTLRCSSQSGHNTVSWYQQALGQGPQFIFQYYREEENGRGNFPPRFSGLQFPNYSSELNVNALELDDSALYLCASSGTSSYNEQFFGPGTRLTVL.

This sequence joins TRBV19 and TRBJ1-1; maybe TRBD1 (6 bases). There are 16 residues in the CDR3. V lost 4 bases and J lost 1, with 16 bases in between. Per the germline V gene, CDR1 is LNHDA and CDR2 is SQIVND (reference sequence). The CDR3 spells CASSKLTGAGNTEAFF. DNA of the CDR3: TGTGCCAGTAGTAAGCTGACAGGCGCGGGGAACACTGAAGCTTTCTTT.

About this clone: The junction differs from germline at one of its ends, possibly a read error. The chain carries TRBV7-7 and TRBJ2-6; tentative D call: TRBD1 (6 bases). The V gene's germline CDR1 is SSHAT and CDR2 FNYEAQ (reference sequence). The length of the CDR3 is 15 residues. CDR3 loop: CASSLGGVGANVLTF. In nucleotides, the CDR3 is TGTGCTAGCAGCTTAGGGGGAGTTGGGGCCAACGTCCTGACTTTC.

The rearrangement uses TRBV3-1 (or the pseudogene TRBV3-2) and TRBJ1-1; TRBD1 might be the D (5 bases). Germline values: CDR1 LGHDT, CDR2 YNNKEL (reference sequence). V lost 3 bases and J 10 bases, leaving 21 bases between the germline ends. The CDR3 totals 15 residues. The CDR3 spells CASSHDIEPGKGAFF. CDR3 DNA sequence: TGTGCCAGCAGCCACGACATCGAACCAGGGAAGGGAGCTTTCTTT.